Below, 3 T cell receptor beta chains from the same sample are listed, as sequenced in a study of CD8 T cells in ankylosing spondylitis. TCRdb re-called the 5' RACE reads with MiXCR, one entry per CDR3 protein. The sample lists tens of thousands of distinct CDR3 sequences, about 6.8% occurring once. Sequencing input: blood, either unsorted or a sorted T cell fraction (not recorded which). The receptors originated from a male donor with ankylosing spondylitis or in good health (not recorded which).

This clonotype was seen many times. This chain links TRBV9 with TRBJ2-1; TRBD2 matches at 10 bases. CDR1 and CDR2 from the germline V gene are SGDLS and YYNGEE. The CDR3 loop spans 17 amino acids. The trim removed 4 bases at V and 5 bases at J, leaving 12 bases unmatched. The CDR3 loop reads CASSSQGVGLADNEQFF. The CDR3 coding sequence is TGTGCCAGCAGCTCCCAGGGTGTTGGACTAGCGGACAATGAGCAGTTCTTC.

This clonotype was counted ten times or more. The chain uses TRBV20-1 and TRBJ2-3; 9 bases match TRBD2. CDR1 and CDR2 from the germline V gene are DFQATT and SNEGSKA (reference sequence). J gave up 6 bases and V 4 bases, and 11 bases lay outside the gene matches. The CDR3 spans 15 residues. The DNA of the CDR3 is TGCAGTGCTAAGGATCTTAGCGGGAGTCTTGATACGCAGTATTTT. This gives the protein CSAKDLSGSLDTQYF.

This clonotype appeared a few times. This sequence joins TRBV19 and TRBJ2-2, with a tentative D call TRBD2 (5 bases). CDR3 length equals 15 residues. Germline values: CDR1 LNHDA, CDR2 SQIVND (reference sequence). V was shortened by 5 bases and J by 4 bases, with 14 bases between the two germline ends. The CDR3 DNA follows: TGTGCCAGTAGTGTCTCTAGCTTCGGCACCGGGGAGCTGTTTTTT. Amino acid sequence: CASSVSSFGTGELFF.